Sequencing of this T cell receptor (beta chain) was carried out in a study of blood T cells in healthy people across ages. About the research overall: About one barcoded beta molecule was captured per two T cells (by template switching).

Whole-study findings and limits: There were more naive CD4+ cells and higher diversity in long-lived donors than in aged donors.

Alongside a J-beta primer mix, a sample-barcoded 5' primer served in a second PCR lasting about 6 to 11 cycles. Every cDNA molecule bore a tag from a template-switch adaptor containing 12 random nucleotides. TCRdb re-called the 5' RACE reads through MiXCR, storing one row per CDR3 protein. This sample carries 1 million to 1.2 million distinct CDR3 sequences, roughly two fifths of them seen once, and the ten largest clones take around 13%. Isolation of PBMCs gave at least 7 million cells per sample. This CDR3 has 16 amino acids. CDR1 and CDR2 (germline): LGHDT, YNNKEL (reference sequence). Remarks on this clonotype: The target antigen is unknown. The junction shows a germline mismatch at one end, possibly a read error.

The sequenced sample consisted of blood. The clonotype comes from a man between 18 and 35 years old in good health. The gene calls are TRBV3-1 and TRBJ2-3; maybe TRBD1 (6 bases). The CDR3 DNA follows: TGTACCAGCAGCCAGGTGGCAGGGGCTACAGGAGATACGCAGTATTTT. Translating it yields CTSSQVAGATGDTQYF.